This T cell receptor (beta chain) was observed in a study of memory CD8 T cells in hepatitis C reinfection. At the level of the study: A couple of donors cleared primary HCV but became chronic after reinfection. Between 3 and 8 weeks after reinfection detection, peak samples were drawn.

Data came from immunoSEQ multiplex PCR; TCRdb stores just in-frame clones and leaves some out. Found here are 40,000 to 45,000 clones, approximately 90% of them singletons; the top ten hold more than 0.95%. Time point described: peak reinfection, 3 to 8 weeks after reinfection detection. No in vitro expansion preceded TCR sequencing of the sorted cells. Total naive CD8 T cells were sorted as viable CD3+ CD8+ CD45RO- cells from two donors. The V gene's germline CDR1 is SGHTS and CDR2 YDEGEE. The CDR3 contains 15 residues. V lost 5 bases to trimming and J lost 0 bases, with 12 bases between them. Specimen: naive CD8+ T cells sorted from blood. The V gene is TRBV5-8, the J gene TRBJ2-1; D is possibly TRBD2 (6 bases). The sequence was obtained from a man between 18 and 35 years old with hepatitis C virus infection. The CDR3 DNA follows: TGTGCCAGCAGTCCGGAGGGGAGCTCCTACAATGAGCAGTTCTTC. This sequence encodes CASSPEGSSYNEQFF.